The rows below give T cell receptor beta chains drawn from one sample of a study of T cells after yellow fever vaccination. TCRdb analysed the 5' RACE reads with MiXCR anew, one entry per CDR3 protein. The sample shows about 550,000 distinct CDR3 sequences, roughly 21% of them seen only once. Sequencing was performed on PBMCs, taken 15 days after the yellow fever booster vaccination. These receptors came from a man aged 25 to 40 who received the YFV17D yellow fever vaccine. The CDR3 runs from the conserved cysteine through the conserved F or W. A D gene is named only where the DNA matches it firmly. Clone size is not always given. Where it is, it says once, few, many or a class for expanded clones.

d_gene	j_gene	abundance	v_gene	CDR3nt	CDR3aa
-	TRBJ1-6	-	TRBV5-6	TGTGCCAGCAGCTTGGGGGGATTGGATTCACCCCTCCACTTT	CASSLGGLDSPLHF
-	TRBJ2-7	-	TRBV3-1	TGTGCCAGCAGCCAAGAAAGAGGGAGAATGCAGTACTTC	CASSQERGRMQYF
-	TRBJ1-1	few	TRBV6-5	TGTGCCAGCGGTTATCCTCCTCAGTGGAACACTGAAGCTTTCTTT	CASGYPPQWNTEAFF
-	TRBJ1-6	-	TRBV7-6	TGTGCCAGCAGCTCAGGGGACAACTCCTATAATTCACCCCTCCACTTT	CASSSGDNSYNSPLHF
-	TRBJ2-3	-	TRBV18	TGTGCCAGTTCGCCAGTGGGGGATTCGGATACGCAGTATTTT	CASSPVGDSDTQYF
-	TRBJ2-7	few	TRBV12-3/TRBV12-4	TGTGCCAGCAGTACTTTATTCGGGCGGAACCTATACGAGCAGTACTTC	CASSTLFGRNLYEQYF
TRBD2	TRBJ2-7	-	TRBV2	TGTGCCAGCGGTCTAGCGGAGAGCAACAATGAGCAGTACTTC	CASGLAESNNEQYF
-	TRBJ1-5	-	TRBV27	TGTGCCAGCAGAAGACAGGATAGCAATCAGCCCCAGCATTTT	CASRRQDSNQPQHF
-	TRBJ2-7	-	TRBV6-2/TRBV6-3	TGTGCCAGCAGACTAGTTCAGGGAAACTACGAGCAGTACTTC	CASRLVQGNYEQYF
-	TRBJ2-7	few	TRBV6-5	TGTGCCAGCAGTTACTCAGCACTCCCATCCACCGCACAGTACTTC	CASSYSALPSTAQYF